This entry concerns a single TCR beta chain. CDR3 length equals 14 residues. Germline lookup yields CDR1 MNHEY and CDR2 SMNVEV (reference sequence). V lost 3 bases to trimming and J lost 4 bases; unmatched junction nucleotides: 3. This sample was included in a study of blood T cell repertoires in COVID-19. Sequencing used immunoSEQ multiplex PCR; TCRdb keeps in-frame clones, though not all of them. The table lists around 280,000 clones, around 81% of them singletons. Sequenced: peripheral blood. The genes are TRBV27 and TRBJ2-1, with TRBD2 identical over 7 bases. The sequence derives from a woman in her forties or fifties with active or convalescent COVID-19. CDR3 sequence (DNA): TGTGCCAGCAGTTTGACTAGCAGTTACAATGAGCAGTTCTTC. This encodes CASSLTSSYNEQFF.